The rows below give T cell receptor beta chains drawn from one sample of a study of cytomegalovirus exposure and HLA in healthy donors. The method was immunoSEQ multiplex PCR; TCRdb's version includes in-frame clones alone and lacks a portion of them. The top ten clones hold approximately 4.2% of a sample with about 120,000 clones, 77% of them seen once. The sequenced sample consisted of PBMCs. The receptors here all came from a male donor in good health and CMV-seropositive. Both conserved end residues are part of each CDR3. The D gene is left open where the match is weak. The listing skips clone size in some rows; elsewhere it reads once, few, many or a size class.

j_call: TRBJ2-1; d_call: TRBD1; v_call: TRBV5-1; clone_size: NA; cdr3_length: 16; cdr3_nt: TGCGCCAGCAGTTACTGGGACAGCCGAGAGGGGAATGAGCAGTTCTTC; cdr3_aa: CASSYWDSREGNEQFF
j_call: TRBJ1-5; d_call: NA; v_call: TRBV5-1; clone_size: NA; cdr3_length: 14; cdr3_nt: TGCGCCAGCAGCTCGGGACTTTTCGGTCAGCCCCAGCATTTT; cdr3_aa: CASSSGLFGQPQHF
j_call: TRBJ2-2; d_call: NA; v_call: TRBV7-3; clone_size: few; cdr3_length: 15; cdr3_nt: TGTGCCAGCAGCTTACAACCGGGTAACACCGGGGAGCTGTTTTTT; cdr3_aa: CASSLQPGNTGELFF
j_call: TRBJ2-2; d_call: TRBD2; v_call: TRBV10-3; clone_size: NA; cdr3_length: 15; cdr3_nt: TGTGCCATCAGTGAGGGGACTAGCCACGCCGGGGAGCTGTTTTTT; cdr3_aa: CAISEGTSHAGELFF
j_call: TRBJ1-5; d_call: NA; v_call: TRBV4-1; clone_size: NA; cdr3_length: 15; cdr3_nt: TGCGCCAGCAGCACGTTCGGAGGGAGCAATCAGCCCCAGCATTTT; cdr3_aa: CASSTFGGSNQPQHF
j_call: TRBJ1-2; d_call: NA; v_call: TRBV5-6; clone_size: NA; cdr3_length: 14; cdr3_nt: TGTGCCAGCAGAGGGGGGGGGAATCTCTATGGCTACACCTTC; cdr3_aa: CASRGGGNLYGYTF
j_call: TRBJ2-5; d_call: TRBD2; v_call: TRBV6-1; clone_size: few; cdr3_length: 15; cdr3_nt: TGTGCCAGCAGGCTGAGCGGGGGCCCACTAGAGACCCAGTACTTC; cdr3_aa: CASRLSGGPLETQYF
j_call: TRBJ2-7; d_call: NA; v_call: TRBV5-1; clone_size: NA; cdr3_length: 15; cdr3_nt: TGCGCCAGCAGCTTGGCCCCGGGATCCTCCTACGAGCAGTACTTC; cdr3_aa: CASSLAPGSSYEQYF
j_call: TRBJ2-7; d_call: NA; v_call: TRBV15; clone_size: NA; cdr3_length: 13; cdr3_nt: TGTGCCACCAGCAGAGATTTCACCTACGAGCAGTACTTC; cdr3_aa: CATSRDFTYEQYF
j_call: TRBJ1-1; d_call: TRBD1; v_call: TRBV5-1; clone_size: NA; cdr3_length: 17; cdr3_nt: TGCGCCAGCAGCCCGGGGGGACAGGGTATTTTCGGGACTGAAGCTTTCTTT; cdr3_aa: CASSPGGQGIFGTEAFF
j_call: TRBJ1-1; d_call: NA; v_call: TRBV13; clone_size: few; cdr3_length: 13; cdr3_nt: TGTGCCAGCAGCTTACAAGGGGTCACTGAAGCTTTCTTT; cdr3_aa: CASSLQGVTEAFF
j_call: TRBJ2-7; d_call: TRBD1; v_call: TRBV9; clone_size: NA; cdr3_length: 15; cdr3_nt: TGTGCCAGCAGCGGAACAGGGGGAGTCGTGGACGAGCAGTACTTC; cdr3_aa: CASSGTGGVVDEQYF
j_call: TRBJ1-6; d_call: TRBD1; v_call: TRBV2; clone_size: NA; cdr3_length: 16; cdr3_nt: TGTGCCAGCAGTGAACCCCAGGGGGCGTATGCTTCACCCCTCCACTTT; cdr3_aa: CASSEPQGAYASPLHF
j_call: TRBJ2-5; d_call: NA; v_call: TRBV5-6; clone_size: NA; cdr3_length: 13; cdr3_nt: TGTGCCAGCTTCAGGGGTGTGGAAGAGACCCAGTACTTC; cdr3_aa: CASFRGVEETQYF
j_call: TRBJ1-2; d_call: NA; v_call: TRBV28; clone_size: NA; cdr3_length: 15; cdr3_nt: TGTGCCAGCAGTCCCCCAACATACCGGACAGATGGCTACACCTTC; cdr3_aa: CASSPPTYRTDGYTF